This T cell receptor (beta chain) appears in the sequencing data of a study of T cells after yellow fever vaccination. Study-level background: Preparation of the low-cell-number fractions used SMART-Seq v4 Ultra Low Input.

CDR3 length: 14 residues. V was cut by 3 bases and J by 2 bases, with 11 bases left in between. Per germline, CDR1 SGHNT and CDR2 YYREEE (reference sequence). This clonotype showed up many times. The antigen remains undetermined. Generation of TCR cDNA used 5'RACE template switching (which added a universal primer site and UMIs). TCRdb reanalysed the 5' RACE reads using MiXCR and keeps one entry per CDR3 protein. The sample consists of over 130,000 distinct CDR3 sequences, 7% to 9% of them appearing once. Study-level results: Post-booster samples contained most primary-vaccination clones (approximately 96% CD4, around 89% CD8). A secondary response was less intense yet reached its peak sooner, at day 5 versus 15.

The sequence derives from a man aged 25 to 40 who received the YFV17D yellow fever vaccine. This specimen was CD4+ T cells sorted from PBMCs, taken 5 days after the yellow fever booster vaccination. The chain has TRBV5-4 and TRBJ2-5, with a tentative D call TRBD2 (5 bases). The CDR3 loop is CASSSPVAQETQYF. CDR3 bases: TGTGCCAGCAGCTCCCCAGTAGCGCAAGAGACCCAGTACTTC.